A single sample gave rise to the 32 T cell receptor beta chains below, sequenced in a study of PD-1 blockade in classical Hodgkin lymphoma. Sequencing used immunoSEQ multiplex PCR; TCRdb keeps in-frame clones, though not all of them. The sample has about 100,000 clones, roughly 90% seen once. With no exception, relapse followed autologous stem cell transplantation in all patients, and brentuximab vedotin exposure varied. Sequenced here: peripheral blood mononuclear cells (PBMCs), sampled before the second cycle of nivolumab. The receptors were sampled from a human donor with classical Hodgkin lymphoma.

This clone appeared a few times. The CDR3 sequence is CASSQFEPEPYNEQFF. The CDR3 DNA is TGTGCCAGCAGCCAGTTTGAACCCGAGCCCTACAATGAGCAGTTCTTC. The chain is built from TRBV4-2 and TRBJ2-1; D is unclear. CDR3 length equals 16 residues. The germline CDR1 and CDR2 sequences are LGHNA and YNFKEQ. V lost 3 bases and J lost 2, with 14 bases in between.

The chain recombines TRBV6-5 with TRBJ2-5; a weak D match, TRBD1 (6 bases). Germline V lookup: CDR1 MNHEY, CDR2 SVGAGI. Trimming removed 7 bases from V and 5 bases from J, with 17 bases in between. CDR3 length equals 14 residues. The CDR3 coding sequence is TGTGCCAGCAAGGTTCCAGGGGATAGGGAGACCCAGTACTTC. Translation gives CASKVPGDRETQYF.

V usage is TRBV7-7 and J usage is TRBJ1-3; tentative D call: TRBD1 (6 bases). This CDR3 comprises 16 residues. The germline CDR1 and CDR2 sequences are SSHAT and FNYEAQ (reference sequence). V lost 1 base to trimming and J lost 0 bases, with 10 bases between them. CDR3 sequence (DNA): TGTGCCAGCAGCTTAGGACAGGCGGACTCTGGAAACACCATATATTTT. This encodes CASSLGQADSGNTIYF.

The chain uses TRBV7-8 and TRBJ2-5, with D possibly being TRBD1 or TRBD2 (6 bases each). V was shortened by 1 base and J by 4 bases, with 16 bases between the two germline ends. CDR1 SGHVS and CDR2 FQNEAQ come from the germline V gene. CDR3 length: 16 residues. The CDR3 nucleotides read TGTGCCAGCAGCTTAGTATCCCTTGGGGGGCGAGAGACCCAGTACTTC. Translating gives CASSLVSLGGRETQYF.

The chain couples TRBV2 to TRBJ2-4, with D maybe TRBD1 (6 bases). Germline V CDR1 and CDR2: SNHLY, FYNNEI. V gave up 5 bases and J gave up 1 base, with 15 bases separating them. This CDR3 region has 16 residues. CDR3 loop: CASSSKDSGAKNIQYF. CDR3 nucleotides: TGTGCCAGCAGTTCTAAGGACAGTGGGGCCAAAAACATTCAGTACTTC.

With respect to this clone: Germline is not matched at one junction end, which may reflect a read error. The rearrangement links TRBV15 to TRBJ1-2, with 7 bases that match TRBD1. The CDR3 extends over 12 amino acids. Germline CDR1 is LNHNV and CDR2 is YYDKDF (reference sequence). CDR3 sequence: CATSRDSGQAAF. The CDR3 region has the DNA TGTGCCACCAGCAGAGATTCCGGACAGGCAGCCTTC.

The chain combines TRBV30 with TRBJ1-1; D is undetermined. The V gene lost 0 bases and the J gene lost 1 base, with 9 bases spanning the gap. Germline CDR1 is GTSNPN and CDR2 is SVGIG (reference sequence). The CDR3 sequence is 14 residues long. The CDR3 DNA is TGTGCCTGGAGTGTAGGAACTACGAACACTGAAGCTTTCTTT. This translates into CAWSVGTTNTEAFF.

The rearrangement joins TRBV27 to TRBJ1-1; maybe TRBD1 (6 bases). The CDR3 consists of 15 residues. Trimming shortened V by 6 bases and J by 5 bases, and 19 bases separated the two germline ends. Germline V gene sequence: CDR1 MNHEY, CDR2 SMNVEV (reference sequence). The DNA of the CDR3 is TGTGCCAGCAGACCTCCTCCAGGGGTTGGAACTGAAGCTTTCTTT. Encoded protein: CASRPPPGVGTEAFF.

The J gene is TRBJ1-2, the V gene TRBV30; D unresolved. The CDR3 length is 15 residues. Trimming stripped 0 bases from V and 8 bases from J, with 19 bases between. Germline CDR1 is GTSNPN and CDR2 is SVGIG (reference sequence). CDR3 coding DNA: TGTGCCTGGAGTGTACCGTCCGATTATCTAGGAGGCTACACCTTC. Protein product: CAWSVPSDYLGGYTF. The complete variable domain, with remaining parts taken from reference TRBV30 and TRBJ1-2, reads SQTIHQWPATLVQPVGSPLSLECTVEGTSNPNLYWYRQAAGRGLQLLFYSVGIGQISSEVPQNLSASRPQDRQFILSSKKLLLSDSGFYLCAWSVPSDYLGGYTFGSGTRLTVV.

The chain has TRBV7-2 and TRBJ2-2; possibly TRBD2 for D (6 bases). Germline V gene data show CDR1 as SGHTA and CDR2 as FQGNSA. The CDR3 consists of 15 residues. Trimming stripped 1 base from V and 1 base from J, with 7 bases between. The CDR3 loop reads CASSLEAGNTGELFF. The CDR3 DNA is TGTGCCAGCAGCTTAGAAGCGGGGAACACCGGGGAGCTGTTTTTT. The whole variable domain, filled in from reference TRBV7-2 and TRBJ2-2, reads GAGVSQSPSNKVTEKGKDVELRCDPISGHTALYWYRQSLGQGLEFLIYFQGNSAPDKSGLPSDRFSAERTGGSVSTLTIQRTQQEDSAVYLCASSLEAGNTGELFFGEGSRLTVL.

V is TRBV7-3 and J is TRBJ1-2; TRBD1 might be the D (5 bases). V lost 1 base to trimming and J lost 6 bases, with 12 bases between them. Germline values: CDR1 SGHTA, CDR2 FQGTGA. This CDR3 region has 14 residues. CDR3 bases: TGTGCCAGCAGCTTAATAGCAGGGAAAGATGGCTACACCTTC. Its protein product is CASSLIAGKDGYTF.

V usage is TRBV28 and J usage is TRBJ2-5, with 13 bases lining up with TRBD2. V lost 5 bases, J lost 5 bases, and 11 bases stayed unmatched. Germline V gene sequence: CDR1 MDHEN, CDR2 SYDVKM. The CDR3 covers 17 residues. The CDR3 region has the DNA TGTGCCAGCAGTCCATCTGGACTAGCGGGGGCGGGCGAGACCCAGTACTTC. Its translation is CASSPSGLAGAGETQYF.

The chain's CDR3 is CATSPWVQGDQPQHF. CDR3 DNA: TGTGCCACCTCCCCGTGGGTTCAGGGGGATCAGCCCCAGCATTTT. V gene TRBV6-1 combines with J gene TRBJ1-5; 7 bases map to TRBD1. V lost 10 bases to trimming and J lost 5 bases; unmatched junction nucleotides: 14. Germline V gives CDR1 MNHNS, CDR2 SASEGT. The CDR3 contains 15 residues.

The V call is TRBV19, the J call TRBJ2-5; TRBD2 agrees at 11 bases. CDR3 length: 16 residues. The V segment lost 6 bases and the J segment 5 bases; nucleotides outside the gene matches: 11. The germline gives CDR1 LNHDA, CDR2 SQIVND (reference sequence). CDR3 DNA: TGTGCCAGTAGACCACCTCTAGCGGGGGGCCGGGAGACCCAGTACTTC. It is translated as CASRPPLAGGRETQYF.

This chain links TRBV29-1 with TRBJ1-1, with 8 bases matching TRBD1. Per the germline V gene, CDR1 is SQVTM and CDR2 is ANQGSEA. This CDR3 is built from 15 residues. The ends lost 3 bases at V and 2 bases at J; junction bases unmatched: 8. In nucleotides, the CDR3 is TGCAGCGTTGACCCTTGGACAGGGAAAAACACTGAAGCTTTCTTT. Translation: CSVDPWTGKNTEAFF.

The table lists this clone with a few counts. V usage is TRBV19 and J usage is TRBJ1-5; TRBD1 agrees at 7 bases. Germline CDR1 is LNHDA and CDR2 is SQIVND (reference sequence). CDR3 length: 20 residues. Unmatched junction bases numbered 20, after V lost 6 bases and J lost 0 bases. The CDR3 bases are TGTGCCAGTAGCATCTTCCGACAGGGTCGGGGACTCTATAGCAATCAGCCCCAGCATTTT. Translating gives CASSIFRQGRGLYSNQPQHF.

The V gene is TRBV7-6, the J gene TRBJ1-1, with TRBD1 identical over 9 bases. With 4 bases clipped from V and 3 bases from J, the junction kept 9 bases outside the gene matches. CDR3 length equals 16 residues. Germline CDR1 and CDR2: SGHVS and FNYEAQ. CDR3 DNA: TGTGCCAGCAGCTCACAGGGGGCGTTTGTGGACACTGAAGCTTTCTTT. Translation: CASSSQGAFVDTEAFF.

With regard to this clone: The same CDR3 can be traced to other DNA sequences in this sample. The chain combines TRBV11-2 with TRBJ2-7; no definite D call. The V and J ends lost 5 bases and 3 bases respectively, with 5 bases between them. The CDR3 is made up of 11 amino acids. Germline V CDR1 and CDR2: SGHAT, FQNNGV. The CDR3 DNA reads TGTGCCAGCAGCCGCAACTACGAGCAGTACTTC. It codes for CASSRNYEQYF.

The chain has TRBV2 and TRBJ1-5; D perhaps matches TRBD1 (6 bases). Trimming pared 3 bases from V and 0 bases from J, leaving 15 bases between. The CDR3 has 17 residues. Germline CDR1 reads SNHLY; CDR2 reads FYNNEI. CDR3 coding DNA: TGTGCCAGCAGTGAGACAGGAGTAGTGCATAGCAATCAGCCCCAGCATTTT. Residues: CASSETGVVHSNQPQHF.

The chain has TRBV5-1 and TRBJ1-2, with a weak D call TRBD1 (5 bases). This CDR3 has 16 amino acids. CDR1 and CDR2 (germline): SGHRS, YFSETQ. V lost 4 bases, J lost 6 bases, and 22 bases lay in between. The CDR3 nucleotides read TGCGCCAGCAGCATACATCAGGGCCTCTCGCCCAATGGCTACACCTTC. Amino acid sequence: CASSIHQGLSPNGYTF. The full variable domain, rest sourced from reference TRBV5-1 and TRBJ1-2, is KAGVTQTPRYLIKTRGQQVTLSCSPISGHRSVSWYQQTPGQGLQFLFEYFSETQRNKGNFPGRFSGRQFSNSRSEMNVSTLELGDSALYLCASSIHQGLSPNGYTFGSGTRLTVV.

This clone occurred once. The V call is TRBV10-3, the J call TRBJ1-2, with no clear D. Trimming cost V 6 bases and J 7 bases, with 12 bases left between them. This CDR3 contains 12 residues. Per germline, CDR1 ENHRY and CDR2 SYGVKD. The CDR3 DNA sequence: TGTGCCATCAGGGGGTTTGAACGTGGCTACACCTTC. Translated, it gives CAIRGFERGYTF.

The chain employs TRBV6-5 and TRBJ2-7, with 9 nucleotides matching TRBD1. The CDR3 length is 15 residues. Germline trimming cut 7 bases from V and 1 base from J; bases unmatched to any gene: 8. CDR1 is MNHEY, CDR2 SVGAGI, per germline. In DNA, the CDR3 is TGTGCCAGCACTAGAGGGGGACAGGGTTCCTACGAGCAGTACTTC. It specifies CASTRGGQGSYEQYF.

A single count supports this clone. The chain couples TRBV12-5 to TRBJ2-5; D remains ambiguous. Germline assignment: CDR1 LGHNT and CDR2 FRNRAP. The CDR3 length is 14 residues. Trimming took 5 bases from V and 5 from J, leaving 15 bases between them. The CDR3, as DNA: TGTGCTAGTGGTACCCAGACTGCCGAGGAGACCCAGTACTTC. Its protein is CASGTQTAEETQYF.

V gene TRBV5-1 combines with J gene TRBJ2-3; 11 bases line up with TRBD2. V was clipped by 1 base and J by 6 bases; unmatched bases: 4. Germline V gives CDR1 SGHRS, CDR2 YFSETQ. The CDR3 contains 15 residues. In nucleotides, the CDR3 is TGCGCCAGCAGCTTGCCTAGCGGGGGGCTGGATACGCAGTATTTT. Amino acids: CASSLPSGGLDTQYF.

By its share, this clone is medium-sized. V is TRBV15 and J is TRBJ1-5; the D is unclear. Germline V lookup: CDR1 LNHNV, CDR2 YYDKDF (reference sequence). The V gene lost 4 bases and the J gene lost 0 bases, with 4 bases spanning the gap. This CDR3 has 13 amino acids. The DNA for the CDR3 is TGTGCCACCAGCACAGTTAGCAATCAGCCCCAGCATTTT. Its protein product is CATSTVSNQPQHF.

The chain is built from TRBV7-2 and TRBJ1-4; no clear D. Germline V gene sequence: CDR1 SGHTA, CDR2 FQGNSA. Trimming left V 0 bases short and J 1 base short, with 9 bases between. There are 16 residues in the CDR3. The CDR3 coding sequence is TGTGCCAGCAGCTTAGCACCTCCGGGAACTAATGAAAAACTGTTTTTT. This gives the protein CASSLAPPGTNEKLFF.

The chain links TRBV18 to TRBJ1-3; possible D gene TRBD1, 6 bases. This CDR3 is built from 16 residues. V was cut by 3 bases and J by 0 bases, with 12 bases left in between. Germline CDR1 KGHSH, CDR2 LQKENI. The CDR3 sequence: CASSPETGNSGNTIYF. Here the CDR3 DNA reads TGTGCCAGCTCACCCGAGACAGGAAACTCTGGAAACACCATATATTTT. Filled out from reference TRBV18 and TRBJ1-3, the complete variable domain reads NAGVMQNPRHLVRRRGQEARLRCSPMKGHSHVYWYRQLPEEGLKFMVYLQKENIIDESGMPKERFSAEFPKEGPSILRIQQVVRGDSAAYFCASSPETGNSGNTIYFGEGSWLTVV.

The rearrangement uses TRBV7-6 and TRBJ2-7; 7 nucleotides match TRBD2. The ends lost 5 bases at V and 3 bases at J; junction bases unmatched: 10. CDR1 and CDR2 (germline): SGHVS, FNYEAQ. The CDR3 is 15 amino acids. The CDR3 region is CASSPFASGHYEQYF. The DNA for the CDR3 is TGTGCCAGCAGCCCGTTCGCTAGCGGTCACTACGAGCAGTACTTC. The full variable domain, completed using reference TRBV7-6 and TRBJ2-7, is GAGVSQSPRYKVTKRGQDVALRCDPISGHVSLYWYRQALGQGPEFLTYFNYEAQQDKSGLPNDRFSAERPEGSISTLTIQRTEQRDSAMYRCASSPFASGHYEQYFGPGTRLTVT.

The chain is built from TRBV12-5 and TRBJ1-1; tentative D call: TRBD1 (5 bases). CDR3 length equals 14 residues. Trimming pared 5 bases from V and 3 bases from J, leaving 13 bases between. CDR1 is LGHNT, CDR2 FRNRAP, per germline. The CDR3 reads CASGPLDTYTEAFF. CDR3 in DNA: TGTGCTAGTGGTCCTCTGGACACTTACACTGAAGCTTTCTTT.

For the CDR3, the DNA is TGCGCCAGCAGTGAGGGGGGTTACGAGCAGTACTTC. This translates into CASSEGGYEQYF. This chain uses TRBV10-2 with TRBJ2-7; D is perhaps TRBD1 or TRBD2 (5 bases each). Germline assignment: CDR1 WSHSY and CDR2 SAAADI. The CDR3 sequence is 12 residues long. Trimming removed 2 bases from V and 4 bases from J, with 6 bases in between.

This chain connects TRBV6-6 to TRBJ2-7; 8 nucleotides agree with TRBD2. V lost 4 bases and J lost 6; bases outside the gene matches: 8. Germline V gene lookup returns CDR1 MNHNY and CDR2 SVGAGI (reference sequence). The CDR3 is 14 amino acids. This chain's CDR3 is CASSSTGTSGEQYF. The CDR3 region has the DNA TGTGCCAGCAGTTCGACCGGGACTAGTGGCGAGCAGTACTTC.

This clone was seen only a few times. The chain couples TRBV5-4 to TRBJ2-3; TRBD2 matches at 11 bases. Germline V gene data show CDR1 as SGHNT and CDR2 as YYREEE (reference sequence). CDR3 length equals 17 residues. V lost 0 bases and J lost 0; bases outside the gene matches: 3. This chain's CDR3 is CASSLVLAGGSTDTQYF. The CDR3 nucleotides are TGTGCCAGCAGCTTGGTTTTAGCGGGGGGGAGCACAGATACGCAGTATTTT. Full variable domain (missing parts from reference TRBV5-4 and TRBJ2-3): ETGVTQSPTHLIKTRGQQVTLRCSSQSGHNTVSWYQQALGQGPQFIFQYYREEENGRGNFPPRFSGLQFPNYSSELNVNALELDDSALYLCASSLVLAGGSTDTQYFGPGTRLTVL.